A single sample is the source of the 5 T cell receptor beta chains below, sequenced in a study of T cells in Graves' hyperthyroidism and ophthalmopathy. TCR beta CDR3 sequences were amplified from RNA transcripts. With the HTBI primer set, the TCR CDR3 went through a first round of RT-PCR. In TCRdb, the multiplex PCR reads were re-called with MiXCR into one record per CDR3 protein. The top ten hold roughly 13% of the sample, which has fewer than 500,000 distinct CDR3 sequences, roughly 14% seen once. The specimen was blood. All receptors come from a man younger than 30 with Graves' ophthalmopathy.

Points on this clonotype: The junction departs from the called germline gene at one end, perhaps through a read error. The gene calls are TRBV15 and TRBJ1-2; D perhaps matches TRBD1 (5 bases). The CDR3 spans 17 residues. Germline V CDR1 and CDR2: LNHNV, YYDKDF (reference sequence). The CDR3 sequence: CVTSRADGVVTNYGYTF. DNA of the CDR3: TGTGTCACCAGCAGGGCGGACGGGGTCGTAACTAACTATGGCTACACCTTC.

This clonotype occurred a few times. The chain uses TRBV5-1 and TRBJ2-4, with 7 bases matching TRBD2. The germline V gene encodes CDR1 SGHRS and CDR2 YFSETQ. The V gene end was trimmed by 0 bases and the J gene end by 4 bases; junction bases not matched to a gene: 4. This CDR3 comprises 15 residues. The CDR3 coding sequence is TGCGCCAGCAGCTTGGCCGGGACTATGAAAAACATTCAGTACTTC. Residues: CASSLAGTMKNIQYF.

The CDR3 is CASSLDGAGGATGELFF. The DNA of the CDR3 is TGTGCCAGCAGCTTGGACGGAGCGGGGGGGGCCACCGGGGAGCTGTTTTTT. The rearrangement uses TRBV5-4 and TRBJ2-2, with 10 bases lining up with TRBD2. Germline values: CDR1 SGHNT, CDR2 YYREEE (reference sequence). There are 17 residues in the CDR3. V shed 0 bases and J 4 bases; nucleotides not matched to a gene: 6.

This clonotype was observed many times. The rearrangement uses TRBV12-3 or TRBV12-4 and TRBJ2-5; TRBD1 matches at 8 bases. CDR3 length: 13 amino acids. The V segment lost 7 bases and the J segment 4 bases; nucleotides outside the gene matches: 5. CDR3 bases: TGTGCCAGCACCCGGGACAGGCGAGAGACCCAGTACTTC. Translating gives CASTRDRRETQYF.

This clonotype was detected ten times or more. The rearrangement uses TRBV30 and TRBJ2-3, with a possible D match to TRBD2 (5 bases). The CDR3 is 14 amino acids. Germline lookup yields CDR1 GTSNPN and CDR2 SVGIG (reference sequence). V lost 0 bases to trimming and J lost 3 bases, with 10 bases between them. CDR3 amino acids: CAWSVGRRTDTQYF. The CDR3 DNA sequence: TGTGCCTGGAGTGTTGGCAGGAGGACAGATACGCAGTATTTT.